The entry below gives a single T cell receptor (beta chain) sequence along with its context. In the original processing: Nucleated cell number was recorded as an estimate derived from reference gene primer amplification. TCRdb's table, derived via immunoSEQ multiplex PCR, lists solely in-frame clones and lacks some. The DNA was the basis for D and trimming; V, J and clone size are from that table. The sample has approximately 52,000 clones; more than 75% are singletons. The sample comes from a study of blood T cell repertoires in COVID-19. The wider study: Samples taken during acute and convalescent COVID-19 were collected in the United States, Italy and Spain. T cells, B-cell-depleted T cells, or PBMCs provided the cDNA or gDNA that served as material.

This CDR3 comprises 14 residues. The ends were cut back, 3 bases at V and 9 bases at J, with 15 bases in the middle. The V gene's germline CDR1 is MRHNA and CDR2 SNTAGT. Specimen: peripheral blood. The receptor comes from a man in his 70s with acute or convalescent COVID-19. The J gene is TRBJ1-5, the V gene TRBV6-4; the D gene is possibly TRBD1 (6 bases). CDR3 protein: CASSEGRGSGPQHF. The CDR3 coding sequence is TGTGCCAGCAGTGAAGGCAGGGGCTCAGGGCCCCAGCATTTT.